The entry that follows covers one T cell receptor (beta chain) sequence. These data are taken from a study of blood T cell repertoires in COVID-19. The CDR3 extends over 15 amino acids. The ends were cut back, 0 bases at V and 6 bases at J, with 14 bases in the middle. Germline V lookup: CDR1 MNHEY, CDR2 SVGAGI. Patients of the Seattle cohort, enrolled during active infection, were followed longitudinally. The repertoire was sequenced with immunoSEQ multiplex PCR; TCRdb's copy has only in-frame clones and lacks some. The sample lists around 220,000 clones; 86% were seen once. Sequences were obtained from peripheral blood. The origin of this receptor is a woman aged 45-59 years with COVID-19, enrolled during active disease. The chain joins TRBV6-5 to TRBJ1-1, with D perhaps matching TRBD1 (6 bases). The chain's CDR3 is CASSYSGAPRAEAFF. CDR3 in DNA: TGTGCCAGCAGTTACTCGGGGGCACCGCGGGCTGAAGCTTTCTTT.